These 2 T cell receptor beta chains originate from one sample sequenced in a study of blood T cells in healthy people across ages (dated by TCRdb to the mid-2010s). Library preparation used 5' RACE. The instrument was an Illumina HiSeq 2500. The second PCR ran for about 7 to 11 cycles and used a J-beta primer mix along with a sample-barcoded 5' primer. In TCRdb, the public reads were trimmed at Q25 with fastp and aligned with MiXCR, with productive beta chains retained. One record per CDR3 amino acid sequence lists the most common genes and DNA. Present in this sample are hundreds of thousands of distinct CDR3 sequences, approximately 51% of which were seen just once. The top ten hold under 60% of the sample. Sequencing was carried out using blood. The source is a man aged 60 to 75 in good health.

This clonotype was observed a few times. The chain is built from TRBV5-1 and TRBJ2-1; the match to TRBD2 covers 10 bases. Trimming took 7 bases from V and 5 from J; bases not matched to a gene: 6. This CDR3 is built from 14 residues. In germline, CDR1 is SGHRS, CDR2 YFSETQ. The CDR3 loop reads CASLSGGADNEQFF. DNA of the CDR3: TGCGCCAGCCTGAGCGGGGGGGCTGACAATGAGCAGTTCTTC.

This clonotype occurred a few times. In nucleotides, the CDR3 is TGTGCCAGCAGAGGGGATGGGGATGAGCAGTTCTTC. Translated, it gives CASRGDGDEQFF. This chain uses TRBV12-3 or TRBV12-4 with TRBJ2-1; D might be TRBD1 (5 bases). The ends were cut back, 6 bases at V and 8 bases at J, with 11 bases in the middle. This CDR3 has 12 residues.